The T cell receptor (beta chain) described here comes from a study of blood T cell repertoires in COVID-19. Across the study: Spain, Italy and the United States supplied samples that represented acute and convalescent COVID-19.

This CDR3 comprises 14 residues. Germline V lookup: CDR1 MGHRA, CDR2 YSYEKL. V lost 0 bases, J lost 2 bases, and 6 bases lay in between. As processed by the authors: Researchers report that nucleated cell counts were estimated from reference gene primer amplification. The protocol was immunoSEQ multiplex PCR, while the TCRdb copy is restricted to in-frame clones and leaves out a portion. V and J calls and clone size follow that table, whereas D and trimming were derived from the DNA. The table lists 120,000 to 150,000 clones, 60% to 85% of them singletons, with over 15% in the top ten. This chain uses TRBV4-1 with TRBJ2-3; D may be TRBD2 (5 bases). This clonotype originated in a man in his fifties with acute or convalescent COVID-19. The sequenced sample was peripheral blood. The CDR3 region is CASSQDGVTDTQYF. The CDR3 DNA is TGCGCCAGCAGCCAAGACGGGGTCACAGATACGCAGTATTTT.